This T cell receptor (beta chain) was documented in a study of T cell changes during pregnancy in multiple sclerosis. The repertoire was sequenced with immunoSEQ multiplex PCR; TCRdb's copy has only in-frame clones and lacks some. The data hold about 40,000 clones, with about 90% observed a single time. The sequence was collected from a female donor in good health, enrolled as a control in a pregnancy study. The sequences come from CD4+ T cells from peripheral blood mononuclear cells, collected in the third trimester of pregnancy.

CDR3 region: CASSLALARDNSPLHF. CDR3 DNA: TGTGCCAGCAGCTTAGCGTTGGCCAGGGATAATTCACCCCTCCACTTT. The V and J genes are TRBV11-2 and TRBJ1-6; D might be TRBD1 (5 bases). CDR3 length equals 16 residues. The germline V gene encodes CDR1 SGHAT and CDR2 FQNNGV. V dropped 1 base and J dropped 5 bases, with 12 bases sitting between them.